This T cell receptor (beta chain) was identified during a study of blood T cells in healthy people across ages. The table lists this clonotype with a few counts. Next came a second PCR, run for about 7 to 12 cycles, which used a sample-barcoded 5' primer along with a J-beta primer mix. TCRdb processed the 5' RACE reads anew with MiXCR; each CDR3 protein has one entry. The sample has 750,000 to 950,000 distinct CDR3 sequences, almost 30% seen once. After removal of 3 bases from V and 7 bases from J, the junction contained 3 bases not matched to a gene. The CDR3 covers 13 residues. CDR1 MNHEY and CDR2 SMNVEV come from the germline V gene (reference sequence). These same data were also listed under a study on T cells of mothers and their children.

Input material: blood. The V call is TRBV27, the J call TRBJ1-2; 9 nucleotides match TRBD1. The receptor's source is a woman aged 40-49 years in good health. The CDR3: CASSLRDRVGYTF. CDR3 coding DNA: TGTGCCAGCAGTTTGAGGGACAGGGTTGGCTACACCTTC.